The 17 T cell receptor beta chains presented below share a single source sample, sequenced in a study of blood T cell repertoires in COVID-19. Generated by immunoSEQ multiplex PCR, the TCRdb table keeps only in-frame clones and is missing some. The table records about 73,000 clones, roughly four fifths of them present only once. The sample comprised peripheral blood. These receptors originate from a woman aged 60-75 years with acute or convalescent COVID-19.

This chain uses TRBV18 with TRBJ1-1, with 7 positions matching TRBD1. Germline values: CDR1 KGHSH, CDR2 LQKENI. Trimming removed 4 bases from V and 4 bases from J; junction bases left unmatched: 9. The length of the CDR3 is 15 residues. The CDR3 DNA reads TGTGCCAGCTCACAGTTACAGGGGCCGGGCACTGAAGCTTTCTTT. It is translated as CASSQLQGPGTEAFF.

The chain couples TRBV29-1 to TRBJ2-5; 14 nucleotides line up with TRBD2. The junction had 22 bases not matched to a gene; V was cut back by 5 bases and J by 5 bases. Looked up from germline, CDR1 is SQVTM and CDR2 is ANQGSEA. The CDR3 totals 20 residues. CDR3 amino acids: CSVSPYNPERLAGGRETQYF. The CDR3 nucleotides are TGCAGCGTTTCCCCATACAATCCGGAAAGACTAGCGGGGGGGAGGGAGACCCAGTACTTC.

J is TRBJ2-7 and V is TRBV2; TRBD2 agrees at 7 bases. This CDR3 has 15 amino acids. Per germline, CDR1 SNHLY and CDR2 FYNNEI. The J segment lost 2 bases and the V segment lost 1 base, leaving 5 bases of the junction unmatched. The CDR3: CASSEDFGRAYEQYF. CDR3 sequence (DNA): TGTGCCAGCAGTGAAGATTTTGGGAGGGCCTACGAGCAGTACTTC.

The chain uses TRBV19 and TRBJ1-2; 8 bases fit TRBD1. Germline-derived CDR1 and CDR2 are LNHDA and SQIVND (reference sequence). Germline trimming cut 3 bases from V and 5 bases from J; bases unmatched to any gene: 5. CDR3 size: 14 residues. In nucleotides, the CDR3 is TGTGCCAGTAGTATTCAGACAGGGGAGTATGGCTACACCTTC. Translating gives CASSIQTGEYGYTF.

V is TRBV5-6 and J is TRBJ1-2, with D uncertain. This CDR3 has 15 residues. V lost 0 bases to trimming and J lost 4 bases, with 13 bases between them. Per germline, CDR1 SGHDT and CDR2 YYEEEE. Here the CDR3 reads CASSLELEGVYGYTF. The CDR3 DNA sequence: TGTGCCAGCAGCTTGGAATTAGAGGGTGTCTATGGCTACACCTTC.

V and J are TRBV11-1 and TRBJ2-1, with D maybe TRBD2 (5 bases). Germline assignment: CDR1 SGHAT and CDR2 FQDESV (reference sequence). Trimming took 6 bases from V and 6 from J, leaving 12 bases between them. This CDR3 has 13 amino acids. CDR3 amino acids: CASSSGLPNEQFF. CDR3 nucleotide sequence: TGTGCCAGCAGTTCCGGACTCCCCAATGAGCAGTTCTTC.

This clone appeared a few times. The V and J genes are TRBV7-2 and TRBJ2-1, with 7 nucleotides matching TRBD2. The V gene end was trimmed by 2 bases and the J gene end by 4 bases; junction bases not matched to a gene: 5. This CDR3 is built from 15 residues. Germline V gene lookup returns CDR1 SGHTA and CDR2 FQGNSA. The CDR3 spells CASSLYVGGYNEQFF. The CDR3 DNA reads TGTGCCAGCAGCTTATACGTCGGGGGGTACAATGAGCAGTTCTTC.

The chain employs TRBV4-1 and TRBJ2-7; the D gene is possibly TRBD1 (5 bases). V was clipped by 2 bases and J by 2 bases, with 10 bases between them. Germline V gives CDR1 MGHRA, CDR2 YSYEKL. CDR3 size: 14 residues. Written as DNA, the CDR3 is TGCGCCAGCAGCCAAAGACAAGGGGCCTACGAGCAGTACTTC. Translated: CASSQRQGAYEQYF.

This chain links TRBV28 with TRBJ1-2; D call uncertain. Germline V gene sequence: CDR1 MDHEN, CDR2 SYDVKM. The CDR3 runs to 13 residues. V lost 8 bases and J 3 bases, leaving 13 bases between the germline ends. The CDR3 DNA reads TGTGCCAGCGCCCCGGGGTGGGACTATGGCTACACCTTC. It specifies CASAPGWDYGYTF.

This clone was observed a single time. The chain uses TRBV5-1 and TRBJ2-2; 8 bases align to TRBD1. CDR1 and CDR2 from the germline V gene are SGHRS and YFSETQ. The CDR3 has 20 residues. With V trimmed by 0 bases and J by 4 bases, 17 bases remained unmatched. CDR3 DNA: TGCGCCAGCAGCTTGGTCTGGTTAGAGATGGGCAGGGGGCGCACCGGGGAGCTGTTTTTT. Protein sequence: CASSLVWLEMGRGRTGELFF.

The rearrangement links TRBV4-1 to TRBJ1-1; 7 bases fit TRBD1. The CDR3 consists of 15 residues. The germline CDR1 and CDR2 sequences are MGHRA and YSYEKL. J gave up 3 bases and V 3 bases, and 7 bases lay outside the gene matches. CDR3 residues: CASSHLGQLYTEAFF. In DNA form, the CDR3 reads TGCGCCAGCAGCCACCTGGGACAGCTTTACACTGAAGCTTTCTTT.

The chain combines TRBV29-1 with TRBJ1-2; the D is unclear. Germline V gene data show CDR1 as SQVTM and CDR2 as ANQGSEA. Trimming stripped 4 bases from V and 6 bases from J, with 9 bases between. The CDR3 is 11 residues long. CDR3 nucleotides: TGCAGCGTTGTATCCCAGGATGGCTACACCTTC. Encoded protein: CSVVSQDGYTF.

The rearrangement uses TRBV18 and TRBJ2-2; 10 nucleotides match TRBD1. V lost 3 bases to trimming and J lost 2 bases; unmatched junction nucleotides: 6. The V gene's germline CDR1 is KGHSH and CDR2 LQKENI. The CDR3 is made up of 17 amino acids. CDR3 DNA sequence: TGTGCCAGCTCACCCCTCCGACAGGGGGCTAACACCGGGGAGCTGTTTTTT. Protein sequence: CASSPLRQGANTGELFF.

This clone showed up just a few times. This chain joins TRBV5-6 and TRBJ1-1; possibly TRBD1 for D (6 bases). Trimming shortened V by 5 bases and J by 3 bases, and 23 bases separated the two germline ends. CDR1 and CDR2 from the germline V gene are SGHDT and YYEEEE. The CDR3 is 17 residues long. In DNA, the CDR3 is TGTGCCAGCAGTTATCCGGGACACAAGCCCCAGGACACTGAAGCTTTCTTT. It codes for CASSYPGHKPQDTEAFF.

The J gene is TRBJ1-3, the V gene TRBV29-1, with 9 bases matching TRBD1. Per the germline V gene, CDR1 is SQVTM and CDR2 is ANQGSEA. Trimming removed 4 bases from V and 3 bases from J; junction bases left unmatched: 1. The CDR3 consists of 13 residues. The CDR3 is CSVGQGVGNTIYF. For the CDR3, the DNA is TGCAGCGTTGGACAGGGGGTTGGAAACACCATATATTTT.

This clone came up a few times. The gene calls are TRBV7-2 and TRBJ1-2; no definite D call. This CDR3 is 13 amino acids long. The germline V gene encodes CDR1 SGHTA and CDR2 FQGNSA. Trimming shortened V by 1 base and J by 8 bases, and 11 bases separated the two germline ends. Written as DNA, the CDR3 is TGTGCCAGCAGCTTAGGGACTCGTCGGGGCTACACCTTC. Its protein is CASSLGTRRGYTF. Variable domain in full (rest from reference TRBV7-2 and TRBJ1-2): GAGVSQSPSNKVTEKGKDVELRCDPISGHTALYWYRQSLGQGLEFLIYFQGNSAPDKSGLPSDRFSAERTGGSVSTLTIQRTQQEDSAVYLCASSLGTRRGYTFGSGTRLTVV.

The V and J genes are TRBV4-1 and TRBJ1-2; unclear D gene. From germline, CDR1 is MGHRA and CDR2 YSYEKL. V was clipped by 1 base and J by 2 bases, with 11 bases between them. The CDR3 totals 15 residues. CDR3 sequence: CASSQVAGVNYGYTF. CDR3 DNA: TGCGCCAGCAGCCAAGTCGCGGGAGTCAACTATGGCTACACCTTC.